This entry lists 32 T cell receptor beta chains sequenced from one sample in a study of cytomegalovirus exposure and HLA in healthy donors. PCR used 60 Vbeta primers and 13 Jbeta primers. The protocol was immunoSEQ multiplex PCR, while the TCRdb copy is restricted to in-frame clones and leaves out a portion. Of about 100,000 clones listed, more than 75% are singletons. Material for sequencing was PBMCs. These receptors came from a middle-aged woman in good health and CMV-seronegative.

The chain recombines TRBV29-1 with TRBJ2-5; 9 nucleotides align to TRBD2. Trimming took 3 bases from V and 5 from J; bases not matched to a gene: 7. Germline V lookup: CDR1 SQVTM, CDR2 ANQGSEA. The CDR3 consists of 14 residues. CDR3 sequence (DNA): TGCAGCGTTGATAGGGCGGGGGGGATGGAGACCCAGTACTTC. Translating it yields CSVDRAGGMETQYF.

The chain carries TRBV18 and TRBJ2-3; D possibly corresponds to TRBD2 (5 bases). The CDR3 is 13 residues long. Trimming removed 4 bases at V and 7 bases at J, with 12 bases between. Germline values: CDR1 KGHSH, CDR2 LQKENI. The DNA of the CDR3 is TGTGCCAGCTCACTCCCGGGAAGGAATACGCAGTATTTT. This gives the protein CASSLPGRNTQYF.

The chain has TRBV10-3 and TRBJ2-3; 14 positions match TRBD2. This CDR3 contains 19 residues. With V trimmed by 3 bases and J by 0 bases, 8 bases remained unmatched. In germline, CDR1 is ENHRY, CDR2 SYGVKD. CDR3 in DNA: TGTGCCATCAGTGAACACGGACTAGCGGGGGGCGCTAGCACAGATACGCAGTATTTT. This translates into CAISEHGLAGGASTDTQYF.

The CDR3 nucleotides read TGTGCCAGCAGCGTAGCAGGCTCGGACGAGCAGTACTTC. Translation: CASSVAGSDEQYF. The V gene is TRBV9, the J gene TRBJ2-7; D gene uncertain. The length of the CDR3 is 13 residues. Per the germline V gene, CDR1 is SGDLS and CDR2 is YYNGEE. Trimming pared 0 bases from V and 5 bases from J, leaving 9 bases between.

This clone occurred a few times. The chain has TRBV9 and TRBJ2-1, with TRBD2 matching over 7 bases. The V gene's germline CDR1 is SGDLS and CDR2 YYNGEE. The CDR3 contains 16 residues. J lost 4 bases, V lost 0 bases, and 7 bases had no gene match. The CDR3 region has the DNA TGTGCCAGCAGCGTAGAAGGAGGGGAGGGATACAATGAGCAGTTCTTC. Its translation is CASSVEGGEGYNEQFF.

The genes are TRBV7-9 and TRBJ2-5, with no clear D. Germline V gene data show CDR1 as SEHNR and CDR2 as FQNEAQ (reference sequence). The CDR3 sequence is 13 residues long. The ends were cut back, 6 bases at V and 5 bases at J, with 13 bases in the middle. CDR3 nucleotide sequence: TGTGCCAGCAGATCAGTAGCTGGGGAGACCCAGTACTTC. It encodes CASRSVAGETQYF.

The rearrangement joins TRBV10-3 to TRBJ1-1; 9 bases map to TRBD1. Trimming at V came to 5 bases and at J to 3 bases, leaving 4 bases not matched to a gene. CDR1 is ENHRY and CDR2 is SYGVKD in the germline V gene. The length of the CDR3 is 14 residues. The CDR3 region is CAISQGQGDTEAFF. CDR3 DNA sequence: TGTGCCATCAGTCAGGGACAGGGTGACACTGAAGCTTTCTTT.

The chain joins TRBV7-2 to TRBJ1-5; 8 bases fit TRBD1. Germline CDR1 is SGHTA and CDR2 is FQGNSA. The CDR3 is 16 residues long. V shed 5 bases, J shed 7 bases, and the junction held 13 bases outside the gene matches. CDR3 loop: CASSRGADRGLQPQHF. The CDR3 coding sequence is TGTGCCAGCAGCAGGGGGGCCGACAGGGGTTTACAGCCCCAGCATTTT. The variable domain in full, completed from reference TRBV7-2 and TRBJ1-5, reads GAGVSQSPSNKVTEKGKDVELRCDPISGHTALYWYRQSLGQGLEFLIYFQGNSAPDKSGLPSDRFSAERTGGSVSTLTIQRTQQEDSAVYLCASSRGADRGLQPQHFGDGTRLSIL.

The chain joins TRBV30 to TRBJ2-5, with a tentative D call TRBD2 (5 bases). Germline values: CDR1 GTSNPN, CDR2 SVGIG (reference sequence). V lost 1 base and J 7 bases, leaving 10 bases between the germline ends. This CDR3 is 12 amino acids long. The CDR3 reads CAWSEGLSTQYF. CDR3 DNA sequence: TGTGCCTGGAGTGAAGGACTCTCGACCCAGTACTTC.

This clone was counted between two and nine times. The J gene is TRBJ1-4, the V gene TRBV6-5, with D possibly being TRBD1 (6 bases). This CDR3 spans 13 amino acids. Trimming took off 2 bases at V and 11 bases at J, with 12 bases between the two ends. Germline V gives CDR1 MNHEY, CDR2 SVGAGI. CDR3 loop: CASSYIQGGKLFF. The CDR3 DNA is TGTGCCAGCAGTTACATACAGGGAGGGAAACTGTTTTTT.

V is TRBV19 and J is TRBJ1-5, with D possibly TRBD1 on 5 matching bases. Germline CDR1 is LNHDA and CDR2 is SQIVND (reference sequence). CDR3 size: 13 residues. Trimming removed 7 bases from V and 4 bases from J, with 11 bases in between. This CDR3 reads CASTSGGNQPQHF. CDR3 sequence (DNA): TGTGCCAGTACCTCGGGGGGGAATCAGCCCCAGCATTTT.

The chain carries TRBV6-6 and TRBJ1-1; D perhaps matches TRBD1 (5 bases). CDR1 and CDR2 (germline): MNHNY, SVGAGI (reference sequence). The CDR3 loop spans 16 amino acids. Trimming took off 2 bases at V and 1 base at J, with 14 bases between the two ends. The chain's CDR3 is CASSYPPRQRNTEAFF. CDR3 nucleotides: TGTGCCAGCAGTTACCCCCCGAGACAGCGGAACACTGAAGCTTTCTTT.

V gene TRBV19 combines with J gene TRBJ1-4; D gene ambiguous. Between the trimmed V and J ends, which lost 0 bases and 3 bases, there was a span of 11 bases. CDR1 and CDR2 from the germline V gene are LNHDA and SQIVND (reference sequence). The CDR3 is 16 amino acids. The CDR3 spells CASSIDRRFANEKLFF. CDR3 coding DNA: TGTGCCAGTAGTATAGATCGGAGGTTTGCTAATGAAAAACTGTTTTTT.

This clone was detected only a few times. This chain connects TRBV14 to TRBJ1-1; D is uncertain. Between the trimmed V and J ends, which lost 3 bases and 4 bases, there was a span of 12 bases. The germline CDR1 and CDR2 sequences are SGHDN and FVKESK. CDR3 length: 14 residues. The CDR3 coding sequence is TGTGCCAGCAGCCACCCCGGGTCACGCACTGAAGCTTTCTTT. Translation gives CASSHPGSRTEAFF. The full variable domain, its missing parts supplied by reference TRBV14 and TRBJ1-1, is EAGVTQFPSHSVIEKGQTVTLRCDPISGHDNLYWYRRVMGKEIKFLLHFVKESKQDESGMPNNRFLAERTGGTYSTLKVQPAELEDSGVYFCASSHPGSRTEAFFGQGTRLTVV.

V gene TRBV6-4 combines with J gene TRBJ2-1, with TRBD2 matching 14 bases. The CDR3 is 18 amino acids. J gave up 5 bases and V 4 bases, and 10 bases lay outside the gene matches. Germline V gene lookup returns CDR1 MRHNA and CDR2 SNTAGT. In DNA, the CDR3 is TGTGCCAGCAGTGCCGGGACTAGCGGGGGCCTAGCGGACAATGAGCAGTTCTTC. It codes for CASSAGTSGGLADNEQFF.

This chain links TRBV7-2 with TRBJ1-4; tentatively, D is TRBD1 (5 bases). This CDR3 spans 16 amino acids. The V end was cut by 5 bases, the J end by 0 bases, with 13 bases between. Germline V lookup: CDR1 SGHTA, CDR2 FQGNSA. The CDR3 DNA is TGTGCCAGCAGCCTGGGGGGGTATGCAACTAATGAAAAACTGTTTTTT. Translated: CASSLGGYATNEKLFF.

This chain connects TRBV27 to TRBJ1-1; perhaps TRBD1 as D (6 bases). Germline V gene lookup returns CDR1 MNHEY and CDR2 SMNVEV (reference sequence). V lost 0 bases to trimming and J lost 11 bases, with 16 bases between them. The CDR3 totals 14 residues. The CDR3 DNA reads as TGTGCCAGCAGTTTATCAGGGGGAATAGGTGCGGCTTTCTTT. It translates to CASSLSGGIGAAFF.

CDR3 amino acids: CASSPAGVYNSPLHF. CDR3 DNA sequence: TGTGCCAGTAGCCCGGCCGGGGTTTATAATTCACCCCTCCACTTT. The chain employs TRBV19 and TRBJ1-6; D remains unclear. Trimming removed 6 bases from V and 4 bases from J, with 13 bases in between. From germline, CDR1 is LNHDA and CDR2 SQIVND (reference sequence). The CDR3 length is 15 residues.

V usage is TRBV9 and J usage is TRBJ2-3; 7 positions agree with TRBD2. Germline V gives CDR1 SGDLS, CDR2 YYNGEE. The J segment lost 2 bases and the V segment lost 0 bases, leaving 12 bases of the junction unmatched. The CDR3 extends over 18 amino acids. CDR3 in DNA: TGTGCCAGCAGCGTAGGATCAGCGGGGACCCTTTCCACAGATACGCAGTATTTT. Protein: CASSVGSAGTLSTDTQYF.

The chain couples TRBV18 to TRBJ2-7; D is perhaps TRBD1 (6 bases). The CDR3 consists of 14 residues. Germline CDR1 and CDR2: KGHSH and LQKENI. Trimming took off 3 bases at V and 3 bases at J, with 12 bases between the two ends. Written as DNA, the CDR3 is TGTGCCAGCTCACCGCCAGGGGTAGGCTACGAGCAGTACTTC. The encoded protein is CASSPPGVGYEQYF.

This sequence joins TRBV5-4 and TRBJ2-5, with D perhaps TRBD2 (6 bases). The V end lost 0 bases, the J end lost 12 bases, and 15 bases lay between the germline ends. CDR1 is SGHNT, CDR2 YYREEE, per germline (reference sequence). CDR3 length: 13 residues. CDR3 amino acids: CASSLAGVGRKYF. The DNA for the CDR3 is TGTGCCAGCAGCTTGGCGGGGGTCGGACGAAAGTACTTC.

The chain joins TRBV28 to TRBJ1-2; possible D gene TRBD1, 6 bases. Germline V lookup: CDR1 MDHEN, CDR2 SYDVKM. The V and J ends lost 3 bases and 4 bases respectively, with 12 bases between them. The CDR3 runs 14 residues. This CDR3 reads CASSLAGQSYGYTF. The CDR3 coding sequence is TGTGCCAGCAGTTTGGCCGGACAGAGCTATGGCTACACCTTC.

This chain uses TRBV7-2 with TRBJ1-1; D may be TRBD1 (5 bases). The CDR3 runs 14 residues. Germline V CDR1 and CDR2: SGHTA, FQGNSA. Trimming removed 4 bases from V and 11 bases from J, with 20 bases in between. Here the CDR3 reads CASSSRQGLPDAFF. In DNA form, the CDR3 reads TGTGCCAGCAGCTCCCGCCAGGGCCTACCCGACGCTTTCTTT. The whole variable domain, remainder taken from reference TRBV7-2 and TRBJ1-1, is GAGVSQSPSNKVTEKGKDVELRCDPISGHTALYWYRQSLGQGLEFLIYFQGNSAPDKSGLPSDRFSAERTGGSVSTLTIQRTQQEDSAVYLCASSSRQGLPDAFFGQGTRLTVV.

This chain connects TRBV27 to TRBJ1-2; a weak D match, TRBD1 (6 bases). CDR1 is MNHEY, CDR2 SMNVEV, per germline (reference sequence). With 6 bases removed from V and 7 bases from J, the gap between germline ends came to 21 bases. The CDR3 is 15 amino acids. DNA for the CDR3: TGTGCCAGCAGACCAACCGGGACACGCGAGCCTGGCTACACCTTC. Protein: CASRPTGTREPGYTF.

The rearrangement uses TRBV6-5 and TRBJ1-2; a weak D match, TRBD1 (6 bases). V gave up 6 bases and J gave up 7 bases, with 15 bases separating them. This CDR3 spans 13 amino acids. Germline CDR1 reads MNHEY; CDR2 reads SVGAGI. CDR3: CASRTNLGGGYTF. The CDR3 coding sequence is TGTGCCAGCAGAACCAACTTAGGGGGTGGCTACACCTTC.

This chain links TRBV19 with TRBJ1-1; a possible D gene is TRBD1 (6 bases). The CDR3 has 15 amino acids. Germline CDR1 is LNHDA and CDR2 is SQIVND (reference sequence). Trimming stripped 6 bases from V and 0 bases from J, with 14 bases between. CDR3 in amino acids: CASRAGELMNTEAFF. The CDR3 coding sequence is TGTGCCAGTAGGGCAGGGGAGCTTATGAACACTGAAGCTTTCTTT.

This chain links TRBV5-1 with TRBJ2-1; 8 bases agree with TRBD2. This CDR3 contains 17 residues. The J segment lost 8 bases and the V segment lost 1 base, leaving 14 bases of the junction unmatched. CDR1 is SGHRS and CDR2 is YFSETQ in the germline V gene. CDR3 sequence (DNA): TGCGCCAGCAGCTTGATGGGCTTCGGGGGGGCCTTAGATGAGCAGTTCTTC. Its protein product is CASSLMGFGGALDEQFF.

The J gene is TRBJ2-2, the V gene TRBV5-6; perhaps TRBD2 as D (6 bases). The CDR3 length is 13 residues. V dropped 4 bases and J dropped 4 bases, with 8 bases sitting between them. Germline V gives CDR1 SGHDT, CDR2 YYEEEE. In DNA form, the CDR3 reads TGTGCCAGCAGCGACGGGGGCACCGGGGAGCTGTTTTTT. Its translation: CASSDGGTGELFF. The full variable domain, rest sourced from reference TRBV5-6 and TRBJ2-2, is DAGVTQSPTHLIKTRGQQVTLRCSPKSGHDTVSWYQQALGQGPQFIFQYYEEEERQRGNFPDRFSGHQFPNYSSELNVNALLLGDSALYLCASSDGGTGELFFGEGSRLTVL.

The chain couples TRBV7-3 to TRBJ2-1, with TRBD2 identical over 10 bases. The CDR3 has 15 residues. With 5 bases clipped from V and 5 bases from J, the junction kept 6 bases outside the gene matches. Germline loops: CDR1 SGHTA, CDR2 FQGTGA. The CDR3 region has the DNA TGTGCCAGCAGCAATAGCGGGGGGCCCCACAATGAGCAGTTCTTC. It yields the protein CASSNSGGPHNEQFF.

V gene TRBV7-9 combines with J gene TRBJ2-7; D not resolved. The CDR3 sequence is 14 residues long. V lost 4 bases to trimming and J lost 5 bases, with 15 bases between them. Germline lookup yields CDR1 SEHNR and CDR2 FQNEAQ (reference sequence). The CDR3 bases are TGTGCCAGCAGCTCCCGCCCCGCTACCGACGAGCAGTACTTC. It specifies CASSSRPATDEQYF.

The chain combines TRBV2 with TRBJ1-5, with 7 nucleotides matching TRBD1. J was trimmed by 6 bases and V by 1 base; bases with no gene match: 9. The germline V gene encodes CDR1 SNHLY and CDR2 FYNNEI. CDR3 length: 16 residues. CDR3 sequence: CASSEGSGDRSQPQHF. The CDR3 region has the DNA TGTGCCAGCAGTGAAGGGTCGGGGGACAGATCTCAGCCCCAGCATTTT.

CDR3 in DNA: TGCAGCGTATTAAATGTGGGACAGGGTGCGCAGTATTTT. Its protein is CSVLNVGQGAQYF. The V call is TRBV29-1, the J call TRBJ2-3; the match to TRBD1 covers 9 bases. V gave up 6 bases and J gave up 10 bases; unmatched junction bases: 11. There are 13 residues in the CDR3. The V gene's germline CDR1 is SQVTM and CDR2 ANQGSEA.